One and the same sample provided the 21 T cell receptor beta chains below, sequenced in a study of cytomegalovirus exposure and HLA in healthy donors. PCR primers comprised 60 Vbeta and 13 Jbeta primers. Assay: immunoSEQ multiplex PCR; the TCRdb copy retains only in-frame clones and omits some. This table holds 160,000 or so clones, around nine tenths found once. The sequencing sample was made of PBMCs. The source of these receptors is a woman under 40 in good health and CMV-seronegative.

The chain employs TRBV28 and TRBJ1-2; no clear D gene. Trimming removed 4 bases from V and 5 bases from J, with 14 bases in between. The CDR3 covers 14 residues. Germline CDR1 is MDHEN and CDR2 is SYDVKM. The CDR3 region has the DNA TGTGCCAGCAGTTCCGAGGCCCCGCGATATGGCTACACCTTC. Translating it yields CASSSEAPRYGYTF.

This clone occurred a few times. The chain recombines TRBV9 with TRBJ2-4; D might be TRBD1 (6 bases). V was clipped by 1 base and J by 6 bases, with 14 bases between them. This CDR3 comprises 15 residues. The germline V gene has CDR1 SGDLS and CDR2 YYNGEE. This CDR3 reads CASSVSQGMRNIQYF. The DNA for the CDR3 is TGTGCCAGCAGCGTAAGTCAGGGGATGAGAAACATTCAGTACTTC.

V gene TRBV6-6 combines with J gene TRBJ1-6; possible D gene TRBD1, 6 bases. Germline loops: CDR1 MNHNY, CDR2 SVGAGI (reference sequence). The V end was cut by 11 bases, the J end by 7 bases, with 12 bases between. The CDR3 extends over 12 amino acids. DNA for the CDR3: TGTGCCGGGCGGGGGCAGAATTCACCCCTCCACTTT. It translates to CAGRGQNSPLHF.

A remark on this clone: At one of its ends the junction is not consistent with the germline gene, which may arise from a read error. The chain recombines TRBV10-3 with TRBJ2-7; TRBD2 matches at 11 bases. This CDR3 spans 16 amino acids. Germline loops: CDR1 ENHRY, CDR2 SYGVKD. The CDR3 loop is CAISDAAGTSGYKQYF. In DNA form, the CDR3 reads TGTGCCATCAGTGACGCCGCCGGGACTAGCGGCTACAAGCAGTACTTC.

This clone was detected once. V and J are TRBV29-1 and TRBJ2-3, with a weak D call TRBD1 (6 bases). The CDR3 totals 15 residues. Germline V gives CDR1 SQVTM, CDR2 ANQGSEA. V lost 7 bases and J lost 2, with 19 bases in between. This CDR3 reads CSAPGVAGLTDTQYF. CDR3 nucleotide sequence: TGCAGCGCCCCAGGGGTGGCGGGCCTCACAGATACGCAGTATTTT.

The V and J genes are TRBV7-3 and TRBJ1-2; 7 bases fit TRBD1. Trimming at V came to 5 bases and at J to 8 bases, leaving 8 bases not matched to a gene. Germline V gene lookup returns CDR1 SGHTA and CDR2 FQGTGA. The CDR3 is made up of 13 amino acids. CDR3 nucleotides: TGTGCCAGCAGCCCCAGGGGGTCGGGGGGCTACACCTTC. Translated, it gives CASSPRGSGGYTF.

The rearrangement joins TRBV18 to TRBJ1-5, with TRBD1 identical over 9 bases. V dropped 3 bases and J dropped 6; count of bases not matched to a gene: 3. The CDR3 has 14 amino acids. From germline, CDR1 is KGHSH and CDR2 LQKENI. In DNA, the CDR3 is TGTGCCAGCTCACCGGACAGGGGAGGTCAGCCCCAGCATTTT. It codes for CASSPDRGGQPQHF.

V gene TRBV7-2 combines with J gene TRBJ1-2, with D maybe TRBD1 (5 bases). Germline V gene sequence: CDR1 SGHTA, CDR2 FQGNSA. Trimming removed 5 bases from V and 5 bases from J, with 12 bases in between. CDR3 length: 13 amino acids. The CDR3 loop is CASSEPRGYGYTF. In nucleotides, the CDR3 is TGTGCCAGCAGCGAACCGCGGGGGTATGGCTACACCTTC.

Comments on this clone: This CDR3 is also generated by other DNA sequences in the sample. This chain joins TRBV6-5 and TRBJ1-5, with 8 bases identical to TRBD1. The CDR3 is made up of 14 amino acids. V shed 4 bases and J 5 bases; nucleotides not matched to a gene: 4. CDR1 MNHEY and CDR2 SVGAGI come from the germline V gene. CDR3 bases: TGTGCCAGCAGTTCAGGACAGGGTTATCAGCCCCAGCATTTT. Protein: CASSSGQGYQPQHF.

This clone was recorded a few times. The chain recombines TRBV5-8 with TRBJ1-3; TRBD1 agrees at 10 bases. Looked up from germline, CDR1 is SGHTS and CDR2 is YDEGEE. The CDR3 has 16 residues. The trim removed 1 base at V and 3 bases at J, leaving 4 bases unmatched. The CDR3 loop reads CASSLPGDRGGNTIYF. Here the CDR3 DNA reads TGTGCCAGCAGCTTGCCGGGGGACAGGGGTGGAAACACCATATATTTT.

This clone was seen only a few times. This chain uses TRBV6-5 with TRBJ2-1; TRBD2 matches 10 bases. The CDR3 has 14 residues. V lost 6 bases to trimming and J lost 3 bases; unmatched junction nucleotides: 2. Germline-derived CDR1 and CDR2 are MNHEY and SVGAGI. CDR3: CASRGLALYNEQFF. The CDR3 DNA sequence: TGTGCCAGCAGGGGACTAGCGCTCTACAATGAGCAGTTCTTC.

V and J are TRBV19 and TRBJ1-1; D may be TRBD1 (6 bases). This CDR3 has 12 amino acids. Germline V CDR1 and CDR2: LNHDA, SQIVND (reference sequence). V was trimmed by 9 bases and J by 5 bases, leaving 13 bases between them. As DNA, the CDR3 is TGTGCCAGCGGTGACAGGAGGACTGAAGCTTTCTTT. It is translated as CASGDRRTEAFF.

In DNA, the CDR3 is TGCGCCAGCAGCCCTAACAGGGAAGGCTCCTACGAGCAGTACTTC. Translated, it gives CASSPNREGSYEQYF. The chain links TRBV5-1 to TRBJ2-7, with D perhaps matching TRBD1 (6 bases). The CDR3 has 15 residues. Trimming removed 4 bases from V and 0 bases from J, with 14 bases in between. Germline values: CDR1 SGHRS, CDR2 YFSETQ.

The J gene is TRBJ1-1, the V gene TRBV9; D unclear. Trimming pared 0 bases from V and 1 base from J, leaving 7 bases between. The CDR3 is made up of 14 amino acids. CDR1 and CDR2 (germline): SGDLS, YYNGEE. The CDR3 protein is CASSVVVANTEAFF. The DNA of the CDR3 is TGTGCCAGCAGCGTAGTTGTAGCGAACACTGAAGCTTTCTTT.

The chain is built from TRBV14 and TRBJ2-1; 8 nucleotides line up with TRBD1. V was pared by 4 bases and J by 8 bases, with 13 bases of the junction left unmatched. The CDR3 is 16 amino acids. Germline lookup yields CDR1 SGHDN and CDR2 FVKESK. The CDR3 DNA reads TGTGCCAGCAGCCGGTGGGAGACAGGGGTATACGATGAGCAGTTCTTC. Translated, it gives CASSRWETGVYDEQFF.

The rearrangement joins TRBV27 to TRBJ2-4, with D possibly matching TRBD2 (5 bases). The CDR3 spans 13 residues. V lost 5 bases, J lost 6 bases, and 11 bases lay in between. In germline, CDR1 is MNHEY, CDR2 SMNVEV (reference sequence). The CDR3 sequence is CASSSGERNIQYF. The CDR3 bases are TGTGCCAGCAGTAGCGGAGAGAGAAACATTCAGTACTTC.

This chain connects TRBV18 to TRBJ2-1; 7 positions agree with TRBD1. After removal of 4 bases from V and 0 bases from J, the junction contained 6 bases not matched to a gene. Germline CDR1 is KGHSH and CDR2 is LQKENI. The CDR3 consists of 16 residues. In nucleotides, the CDR3 is TGTGCCAGCTCACGGACAGGCGTCCTCTCCTACAATGAGCAGTTCTTC. It encodes CASSRTGVLSYNEQFF.

This chain links TRBV7-9 with TRBJ1-2; 8 bases are a match to TRBD1. J lost 3 bases, V lost 4 bases, and 7 bases had no gene match. Germline CDR1 reads SEHNR; CDR2 reads FQNEAQ (reference sequence). The CDR3 has 15 residues. CDR3 residues: CASSSLRTGHYGYTF. The CDR3 DNA follows: TGTGCCAGCAGCTCCCTCCGGACAGGGCACTATGGCTACACCTTC.

The CDR3 bases are TGTGCCATCAGTGAGTTCGGGGAGGAAACTGAAGCTTTCTTT. The encoded protein is CAISEFGEETEAFF. This chain joins TRBV10-3 and TRBJ1-1; D ambiguous. Germline V gene sequence: CDR1 ENHRY, CDR2 SYGVKD. V lost 1 base and J lost 5, with 11 bases in between. This CDR3 comprises 14 residues.

The rearrangement links TRBV29-1 to TRBJ1-1; 7 bases map to TRBD1. The V and J ends lost 5 bases and 4 bases, in that order; junction bases with no gene match: 4. This CDR3 has 12 residues. Germline CDR1 and CDR2: SQVTM and ANQGSEA. The CDR3 region has the DNA TGCAGCGTTCTGACAGGGCTCACTGAAGCTTTCTTT. Its translation is CSVLTGLTEAFF.

The chain carries TRBV28 and TRBJ1-2, with 9 bases that match TRBD1. CDR3 size: 12 residues. V lost 10 bases and J lost 6; bases outside the gene matches: 6. The germline CDR1 and CDR2 sequences are MDHEN and SYDVKM. CDR3 residues: CAIGGQGNGYTF. In DNA form, the CDR3 reads TGTGCCATCGGGGGACAGGGAAATGGCTACACCTTC.